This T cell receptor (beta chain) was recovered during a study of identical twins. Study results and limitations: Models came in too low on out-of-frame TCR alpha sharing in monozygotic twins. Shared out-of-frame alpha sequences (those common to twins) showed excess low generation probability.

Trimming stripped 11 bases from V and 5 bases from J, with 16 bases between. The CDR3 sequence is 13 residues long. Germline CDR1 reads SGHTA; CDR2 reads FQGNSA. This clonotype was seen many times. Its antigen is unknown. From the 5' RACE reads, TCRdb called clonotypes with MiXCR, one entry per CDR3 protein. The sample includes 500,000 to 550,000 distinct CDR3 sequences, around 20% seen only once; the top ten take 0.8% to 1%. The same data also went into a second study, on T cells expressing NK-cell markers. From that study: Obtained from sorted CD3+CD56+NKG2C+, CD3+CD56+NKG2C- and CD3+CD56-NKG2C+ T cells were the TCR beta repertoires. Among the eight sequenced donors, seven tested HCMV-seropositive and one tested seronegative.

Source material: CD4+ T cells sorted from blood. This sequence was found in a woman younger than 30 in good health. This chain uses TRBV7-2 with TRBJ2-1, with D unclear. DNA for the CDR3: TGTGCCCCAACGCCAGGCGTCAACAATGAGCAGTTCTTC. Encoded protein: CAPTPGVNNEQFF.